This T cell receptor beta chain originates from a study of PD-L1 blockade in urothelial cancer. On the study more broadly: The median number of T cells present in blood samples was approximately 140,000.

Clones were sequenced by immunoSEQ multiplex PCR, and TCRdb holds only the in-frame ones, with some missing. The sample records under 90,000 clones, approximately 91% being singletons. Trimming removed 0 bases from V and 5 bases from J, with 8 bases in between. The CDR3 contains 13 residues. Germline V gene sequence: CDR1 ENHRY, CDR2 SYGVKD. This specimen consisted of PBMCs, obtained around atezolizumab (anti-PD-L1) treatment. The V gene is TRBV10-3, the J gene TRBJ2-7; possibly TRBD2 for D (6 bases). The receptor was isolated from a man between 60 and 75 years old with urothelial cancer. In DNA form, the CDR3 reads TGTGCCATCAGTGAGTCGCGGGGCGACGAGCAGTACTTC. Amino acid sequence: CAISESRGDEQYF.